The next 29 T cell receptor beta chains were all read from a single sample in a study of identical twins. TCRdb recomputed calls from the 5' RACE reads with MiXCR, one row per CDR3 protein. Seen here are roughly 260,000 distinct CDR3 sequences, roughly 7.5% observed once, and the top ten hold more than 5%. A further study also used this sample, focusing on yellow fever vaccine responses in identical twins.

Material: CD8+ T cells sorted from blood. Receptors were obtained from a woman between 18 and 29 years old in good health.

V usage is TRBV9 and J usage is TRBJ2-5, with D unclear. The CDR3 runs 14 residues. The V gene's germline CDR1 is SGDLS and CDR2 YYNGEE. Trimming pared 0 bases from V and 2 bases from J, leaving 8 bases between. The CDR3 DNA reads TGTGCCAGCAGCGTAGGGTCGGTACAAGAGACCCAGTACTTC. Protein product: CASSVGSVQETQYF. Looking up the rest from reference TRBV9 and TRBJ2-5 gives the full variable domain: DSGVTQTPKHLITATGQRVTLRCSPRSGDLSVYWYQQSLDQGLQFLIQYYNGEERAKGNILERFSAQQFPDLHSELNLSSLELGDSALYFCASSVGSVQETQYFGPGTRLLVL.

Many counts were recorded for this clonotype. J is TRBJ1-4 and V is TRBV3-1; D gene ambiguous. Germline lookup yields CDR1 LGHDT and CDR2 YNNKEL (reference sequence). This CDR3 spans 14 amino acids. Trimming removed 5 bases from V and 8 bases from J, with 15 bases in between. The CDR3 reads CASSDHDAGEKLFF. DNA of the CDR3: TGTGCCAGCAGCGATCACGACGCGGGGGAAAAACTGTTTTTT.

This clonotype showed up many times. The rearrangement uses TRBV12-3 or TRBV12-4 and TRBJ1-1; the D is unclear. Trimming removed 6 bases at V and 0 bases at J, with 17 bases between. The CDR3 extends over 16 amino acids. In DNA form, the CDR3 reads TGTGCCAGCAGCCCCTCCGGGTCCTACATGAACACTGAAGCTTTCTTT. It specifies CASSPSGSYMNTEAFF.

V usage is TRBV11-2 and J usage is TRBJ1-1, with D unclear. The CDR3 consists of 13 residues. CDR1 is SGHAT and CDR2 is FQNNGV in the germline V gene. V lost 2 bases to trimming and J lost 1 base, with 5 bases between them. The CDR3 bases are TGTGCCAGCAGCTTAAGGGCGAACACTGAAGCTTTCTTT. Translating it yields CASSLRANTEAFF.

This sequence joins TRBV7-9 and TRBJ1-1, with TRBD1 matching 8 bases. The germline V gene encodes CDR1 SEHNR and CDR2 FQNEAQ (reference sequence). J gave up 7 bases and V 5 bases, and 18 bases lay outside the gene matches. This CDR3 has 17 amino acids. The CDR3 sequence: CASSPMQGARGDVEAFF. The DNA of the CDR3 is TGTGCCAGCAGCCCAATGCAGGGGGCGAGAGGGGATGTTGAAGCTTTCTTT.

This chain joins TRBV29-1 and TRBJ2-1; TRBD1 matches at 10 bases. This CDR3 has 18 residues. V trimming: 8 bases; J trimming: 3 bases; junction bases outside the gene matches: 19. Germline CDR1 is SQVTM and CDR2 is ANQGSEA. The DNA for the CDR3 is TGCAGCTTGGGGGGACAGGGGCTTCTTAGGGACCGCTACAATGAGCAGTTCTTC. Translated: CSLGGQGLLRDRYNEQFF.

This rearrangement joins TRBV12-3 or TRBV12-4 to TRBJ2-7; D uncertain. V was trimmed by 4 bases and J by 6 bases, leaving 10 bases between them. The CDR3 loop spans 12 amino acids. The CDR3 is CASSSTWVEQYF. CDR3 nucleotide sequence: TGTGCCAGCAGTTCTACTTGGGTCGAGCAGTACTTC.

Ten or more counts support this clonotype. This chain connects TRBV3-1 to TRBJ1-2; 8 bases align to TRBD1. V was pared by 2 bases and J by 4 bases, with 9 bases of the junction left unmatched. The CDR3 extends over 16 amino acids. Germline loops: CDR1 LGHDT, CDR2 YNNKEL (reference sequence). CDR3 DNA: TGTGCCAGCAGCCAAACCGGACAGGGCCGGTTCTATGGCTACACCTTC. Translation gives CASSQTGQGRFYGYTF.

The V call is TRBV20-1, the J call TRBJ2-7, with a possible D match to TRBD1 (6 bases). This CDR3 spans 14 amino acids. CDR1 and CDR2 (germline): DFQATT, SNEGSKA (reference sequence). V lost 6 bases to trimming and J lost 2 bases, with 17 bases between them. The CDR3 protein is CSAGSPGAAYEQYF. The DNA for the CDR3 is TGCAGTGCAGGGAGCCCAGGGGCGGCCTACGAGCAGTACTTC.

This clonotype was counted between two and nine times. The junction and the germline gene differ at one end; a read error may be behind it. The gene calls are TRBV15 and TRBJ2-1; TRBD1 matches 9 bases. Germline CDR1 and CDR2: LNHNV and YYDKDF (reference sequence). The CDR3 length is 15 residues. CDR3 nucleotides: TGTGCCACCAGCGGAGACAGGGGGACGCGAGATGAGCAGTTCTTC. This sequence encodes CATSGDRGTRDEQFF.

This clonotype was counted at least ten times. The rearrangement uses TRBV2 and TRBJ2-7; tentative D call: TRBD2 (8 bases). The germline V gene has CDR1 SNHLY and CDR2 FYNNEI. The ends were cut back, 8 bases at V and 6 bases at J, with 23 bases in the middle. This CDR3 region has 15 residues. The CDR3 DNA is TGTGCCAGCCGTCAAAGCGGGGGACAGCTGATCGAGCAGTACGTC. Translated, it gives CASRQSGGQLIEQYV.

This clonotype was observed a few times. V gene TRBV9 combines with J gene TRBJ2-2; the D is unclear. The CDR3 consists of 16 residues. The germline gives CDR1 SGDLS, CDR2 YYNGEE. The ends were cut back, 2 bases at V and 6 bases at J, with 17 bases in the middle. Written as DNA, the CDR3 is TGTGCCAGCAGCGTGGGGTTGGGCGGAAGGCCCGGGGAGCTGTTTTTT. It is translated as CASSVGLGGRPGELFF.

In its sample, this clonotype was seen a few times. This chain uses TRBV2 with TRBJ2-7, with 9 bases matching TRBD1. Trimming at V came to 3 bases and at J to 3 bases, leaving 6 bases not matched to a gene. The germline CDR1 and CDR2 sequences are SNHLY and FYNNEI. The CDR3 length is 15 residues. CDR3 in DNA: TGTGCCAGCAGTGAGGGGACAGGGAGAGACTACGAGCAGTACGTC. Translated, it gives CASSEGTGRDYEQYV.

Notes on this clonotype: A much larger clone differs from this one at a single base, so this may be a read error. V usage is TRBV29-1 and J usage is TRBJ2-7, with 7 nucleotides matching TRBD1. The CDR3 has 12 residues. The V gene's germline CDR1 is SQVTM and CDR2 ANQGSEA. The CDR3, as DNA: TGCAGCGCAACAGGGGAACTCTACGACCAGTACTTC. This sequence encodes CSATGELYDQYF.

This clonotype was detected a few times. The chain has TRBV11-2 and TRBJ1-2; possible D gene TRBD1, 5 bases. Deletions cut 0 bases from V and 2 bases from J, with 10 bases between. The CDR3 is 15 residues long. CDR1 and CDR2 (germline): SGHAT, FQNNGV. CDR3 residues: CASSLDRGPNYGYTF. The CDR3 region has the DNA TGTGCCAGCAGCTTAGATCGGGGACCCAACTATGGCTACACCTTC.

This clonotype was counted ten times or more. The CDR3 spells CASSFSGGDTTYEQYF. The CDR3 DNA sequence: TGTGCCAGCAGTTTTTCCGGGGGCGATACAACCTACGAGCAGTACTTC. The V call is TRBV27, the J call TRBJ2-7; D possibly uses TRBD1 or TRBD2 (6 bases each). Looked up from germline, CDR1 is MNHEY and CDR2 is SMNVEV (reference sequence). V was clipped by 3 bases and J by 2 bases, with 17 bases between them. The CDR3 has 16 residues.

This clonotype has just a few counts. The V gene is TRBV4-1, the J gene TRBJ2-2, with 8 bases identical to TRBD2. This CDR3 region has 18 residues. Trimming cost V 2 bases and J 4 bases; bases outside gene matches: 12. Germline lookup yields CDR1 MGHRA and CDR2 YSYEKL. CDR3 amino acids: CASSQIPLPSGFTGELFF. In DNA, the CDR3 is TGCGCCAGCAGCCAAATCCCCCTGCCTAGCGGGTTCACCGGGGAGCTGTTTTTT.

The chain links TRBV28 to TRBJ2-1; 12 bases agree with TRBD2. The CDR3 is made up of 16 amino acids. The V and J ends lost 7 bases and 5 bases, in that order; junction bases with no gene match: 9. Germline loops: CDR1 MDHEN, CDR2 SYDVKM. This CDR3 reads CASTPGLAGLDNEQFF. The CDR3 DNA sequence: TGTGCCAGCACCCCGGGACTAGCGGGCCTGGACAATGAGCAGTTCTTC.

This clonotype appeared a few times. V is TRBV18 and J is TRBJ2-3, with D uncertain. The CDR3 covers 14 residues. Per germline, CDR1 KGHSH and CDR2 LQKENI. Trimming left V 0 bases short and J 4 bases short, with 8 bases between. The CDR3 DNA sequence: TGTGCCAGCTCACCACCATCGTCCGCAGATACGCAGTATTTT. Residues: CASSPPSSADTQYF.

This clonotype was seen only a few times. The chain employs TRBV20-1 and TRBJ2-3; the D gene could be TRBD1 or TRBD2 (5 bases each). The CDR3 consists of 16 residues. V gave up 0 bases and J gave up 2 bases, with 15 bases separating them. The V gene's germline CDR1 is DFQATT and CDR2 SNEGSKA (reference sequence). This CDR3 is CSARDRGELATDTQYF. For the CDR3, the DNA is TGCAGTGCTAGAGATCGAGGGGAACTGGCCACAGATACGCAGTATTTT.

This clonotype was counted a few times. This chain joins TRBV15 and TRBJ2-1; 10 bases match TRBD2. From germline, CDR1 is LNHNV and CDR2 YYDKDF (reference sequence). This CDR3 has 17 amino acids. The V segment lost 1 base and the J segment 4 bases; nucleotides outside the gene matches: 7. The CDR3 sequence: CATSRGSAGGYYNEQFF. The CDR3 DNA reads TGTGCCACCAGCAGAGGTTCAGCGGGGGGGTATTACAATGAGCAGTTCTTC.

The rearrangement links TRBV20-1 to TRBJ2-5; a weak D match, TRBD2 (6 bases). CDR1 and CDR2 (germline): DFQATT, SNEGSKA (reference sequence). The germline V and J ends were trimmed by 8 bases and 3 bases, with 19 bases remaining between them. The CDR3 loop spans 14 amino acids. The CDR3 DNA reads as TGCAGTTCTTACGGGGGACTCCGAAAAGAGACCCAGTACTTC. Protein product: CSSYGGLRKETQYF.

This clonotype has more than one count but fewer than ten. The CDR3 bases are TGCGCCAGCAGCCAAGACCGGGGTGGAAATGAAAAACTGTTTTTT. Encoded protein: CASSQDRGGNEKLFF. The chain has TRBV4-1 and TRBJ1-4; D is ambiguous. Germline V lookup: CDR1 MGHRA, CDR2 YSYEKL. The length of the CDR3 is 15 residues. V dropped 0 bases and J dropped 5 bases, with 10 bases sitting between them.

J is TRBJ2-5 and V is TRBV23-1, with 7 bases that match TRBD2. TRBV23-1 is an ORF for which the function is uncertain. There are 16 residues in the CDR3. After removal of 4 bases from V and 2 bases from J, the junction contained 10 bases not matched to a gene. Written as DNA, the CDR3 is TGCGCCAGCAGTCTCGCGGGGGTTACAGATCAAGAGACCCAGTACTTC. Translated, it gives CASSLAGVTDQETQYF.

This clonotype was seen more than once but under ten times. This chain links TRBV4-1 with TRBJ2-1; tentative D call: TRBD2 (6 bases). The CDR3 has 12 amino acids. The germline gives CDR1 MGHRA, CDR2 YSYEKL. V shed 3 bases and J shed 8 bases, with 8 bases lying between them. DNA of the CDR3: TGCGCCAGCAGCCAGGCGGGACATGAGCAGTTCTTC. Translating gives CASSQAGHEQFF.

This clonotype was seen at least ten times. The chain uses TRBV6-2 or TRBV6-3 and TRBJ1-1; no clear D. The CDR3 consists of 11 residues. The V and J ends lost 7 bases and 1 base respectively, with 4 bases between them. Per germline, CDR1 MNHEY and CDR2 SVGEGT. CDR3 loop: CASTRNTEAFF. For the CDR3, the DNA is TGTGCCAGCACCAGGAACACTGAAGCTTTCTTT.

The V call is TRBV12-3 or TRBV12-4, the J call TRBJ2-1; no clear D gene. V was clipped by 5 bases and J by 10 bases, with 15 bases between them. The CDR3 length is 13 residues. The CDR3 DNA sequence: TGTGCCAGCAGTACCGGGTTGGTGGGGGAGCAGTTCTTC. The encoded protein is CASSTGLVGEQFF.

The chain recombines TRBV7-8 with TRBJ2-7; 11 bases are a match to TRBD2. This CDR3 comprises 16 residues. Unmatched junction bases numbered 3, after V lost 1 base and J lost 1 base. Germline V gives CDR1 SGHVS, CDR2 FQNEAQ. CDR3 in amino acids: CASSLVLAGGSYEQYF. DNA of the CDR3: TGTGCCAGCAGCTTAGTTCTAGCGGGAGGTTCCTACGAGCAGTACTTC.

A few counts support this clonotype. V and J are TRBV6-2 or TRBV6-3 and TRBJ2-7; no clear D gene. Germline CDR1 MNHEY, CDR2 SVGEGT. With 5 bases removed from V and 2 bases from J, the gap between germline ends came to 4 bases. This CDR3 has 11 amino acids. For the CDR3, the DNA is TGTGCCAGCAGTGCGGCCTACGAGCAGTACGTC. Translating it yields CASSAAYEQYV.